What follows are 4 T cell receptor beta chains derived from one specimen sequenced in a study of cytomegalovirus exposure and HLA in healthy donors (TCRdb year 2017). The method behind the library was the immunoSEQ multiplex PCR assay. The multiplex PCR relied on a mix of 60 forward primers for TCR Vbeta segments and 13 reverse primers for TCR Jbeta segments. What TCRdb holds here is the immuneACCESS table cut down to in-frame rearrangements. Part of the clones is not present; checked against another copy, under half of the missing clones reflect an unresolved V gene, and the others are unexplained. This sample holds roughly 100,000 clones; over 80% were observed only once. Together, the top ten hold over 5% of the sample. The sequenced material came from PBMCs. The origin of the receptors is a man aged 18 to 30 in good health and CMV-seronegative.

This chain connects TRBV7-9 to TRBJ2-1, with 9 bases aligning to TRBD2. CDR1 SEHNR and CDR2 FQNEAQ come from the germline V gene (reference sequence). J was trimmed by 14 bases and V by 0 bases; bases with no gene match: 8. This CDR3 region has 14 residues. CDR3 nucleotide sequence: TGTGCCAGCAGCTTAGCGCCTGGCGGGAGGGCCAAGTTCTTC. It is translated as CASSLAPGGRAKFF.

The chain joins TRBV7-2 to TRBJ2-2; 7 bases map to TRBD1. J was trimmed by 7 bases and V by 5 bases; bases with no gene match: 10. Germline loops: CDR1 SGHTA, CDR2 FQGNSA. This CDR3 spans 15 amino acids. As DNA, the CDR3 is TGTGCCAGCAGCCCATGGACAGGAAGGGGCGGGGAGCTGTTTTTT. Amino acid sequence: CASSPWTGRGGELFF.

The chain has TRBV30 and TRBJ2-7; tentatively, D is TRBD2 (5 bases). From germline, CDR1 is GTSNPN and CDR2 SVGIG (reference sequence). This CDR3 comprises 15 residues. Trimming cost V 3 bases and J 0 bases, with 15 bases left between them. The CDR3 protein is CAWRDGKQLSYEQYF. For the CDR3, the DNA is TGTGCCTGGAGGGACGGGAAACAGCTCTCCTACGAGCAGTACTTC.

The V call is TRBV19, the J call TRBJ1-1; TRBD1 aligns across 7 bases. The CDR3 is made up of 14 amino acids. Per germline, CDR1 LNHDA and CDR2 SQIVND (reference sequence). With 4 bases clipped from V and 2 bases from J, the junction kept 4 bases outside the gene matches. Written as DNA, the CDR3 is TGTGCCAGTAGTACCGACAGGGCTAACACTGAAGCTTTCTTT. This translates into CASSTDRANTEAFF.